This entry describes one TCR beta chain. The ends lost 6 bases at V and 4 bases at J; junction bases unmatched: 10. CDR1 and CDR2 from the germline V gene are WNHNN and SYGVQD (reference sequence). The CDR3 length is 17 residues. The data were obtained in a study of T cell changes during pregnancy in multiple sclerosis. Using immunoSEQ multiplex PCR, the repertoire was profiled, and TCRdb retains in-frame clones only, with some absent. The sample records about 56,000 clones, less than 90% being singletons. This sequence was found in a female donor with multiple sclerosis, enrolled in a pregnancy study. The chain joins TRBV10-1 to TRBJ2-2; 11 bases are a match to TRBD1. The sequenced sample was CD4+ T cells from peripheral blood mononuclear cells, obtained in the third trimester of pregnancy. CDR3 protein: CASSTSGQGASTGELFF. The CDR3, as DNA: TGCGCCAGCAGCACCTCCGGACAGGGGGCTTCCACCGGGGAGCTGTTTTTT.